A single sample gave rise to the 3 T cell receptor beta chains below, sequenced in a study of cytomegalovirus exposure and HLA in healthy donors. PCR primers comprised 60 Vbeta and 13 Jbeta primers. Measured with immunoSEQ multiplex PCR; TCRdb has only the in-frame clones, and not every one. The sample contains 100,000 or so clones, 60% to 85% of which appear only once. The material sequenced was PBMCs. The receptors were gathered from a female donor in good health and CMV-seronegative.

A single count supports this clone. V usage is TRBV5-4 and J usage is TRBJ1-2, with D possibly being TRBD1 (5 bases). This CDR3 contains 13 residues. The V gene lost 4 bases and the J gene lost 2 bases, with 9 bases spanning the gap. Germline CDR1 SGHNT, CDR2 YYREEE (reference sequence). The CDR3 region has the DNA TGTGCCAGCAGCCCGGACACGAACTATGGCTACACCTTC. This codes for CASSPDTNYGYTF.

This chain joins TRBV30 and TRBJ2-7, with D perhaps TRBD2 (6 bases). The germline CDR1 and CDR2 sequences are GTSNPN and SVGIG (reference sequence). The CDR3 totals 12 residues. CDR3 bases: TGTGCTATCGACCACGGGGGCTACGAGCAGTACTTC. Translating gives CAIDHGGYEQYF.

V and J are TRBV19 and TRBJ2-7, with 13 bases fitting TRBD2. Germline CDR1 and CDR2: LNHDA and SQIVND (reference sequence). Trimming took 3 bases from V and 3 from J; bases not matched to a gene: 14. This CDR3 is built from 19 residues. The CDR3 loop is CASSIRGRTSGGDNYEQYF. CDR3 in DNA: TGTGCCAGTAGTATCAGGGGTCGGACTAGCGGGGGCGATAACTACGAGCAGTACTTC.